Below, one T cell receptor beta chain is given with its context. The data derive from a study of T cells expressing NK-cell markers. Germline V gene lookup returns CDR1 MNHEY and CDR2 SMNVEV (reference sequence). The CDR3 runs to 14 residues. Using the 5' RACE reads, TCRdb records one entry per CDR3 protein without DNA. This table holds about 150,000 distinct CDR3 sequences. The TCR was taken from a man aged 18 to 29 in good health. Sequencing was carried out using blood T cells: a sorted CD56 or NKG2C T cell subset, CD4+ or CD8+ T cells, or bulk PBMC T cells (not recorded which). The V and J genes are TRBV27 and TRBJ2-7; TCRdb outputs TRBD1, but without DNA this stays unchecked. CDR3 sequence: CASSWDRVGYEQYF.